The 31 T cell receptor beta chains below were found in one sample sequenced in a study of blood T cell repertoires in COVID-19 (dated by TCRdb to about 2020). Libraries came from the immunoSEQ multiplex PCR assay. TCRdb provides this immuneACCESS table in a form limited to in-frame rearrangements. Some clones are lacking; in checked studies, under half of them reflect an unresolved V gene, and why the rest are absent is not known. This sample comprises approximately 180,000 clones, 70% to 85% of them detected only once. 4% to 6.5% of the sample comes from the top ten. Sequencing was done on a sample of PBMCs or T cells enriched from blood (not recorded which). The receptors stem from a woman aged 60-70 years with acute COVID-19.

This clone was found a few times. The same CDR3 arises from other DNA sequences in this sample as well. This chain uses TRBV9 with TRBJ2-3; D may be TRBD1 (5 bases). The CDR3 covers 15 residues. Germline V gene sequence: CDR1 SGDLS, CDR2 YYNGEE. Trimming removed 0 bases at V and 0 bases at J, with 8 bases between. The CDR3 loop is CASSVGRGSTDTQYF. CDR3 bases: TGTGCCAGCAGCGTAGGTAGGGGAAGCACAGATACGCAGTATTTT.

This clone has more than one count but fewer than ten. The chain couples TRBV28 to TRBJ2-1; D unclear. V lost 8 bases and J 4 bases, leaving 21 bases between the germline ends. Germline loops: CDR1 MDHEN, CDR2 SYDVKM. The length of the CDR3 is 16 residues. The CDR3 DNA reads as TGTGCCAGCTCATTACTTACGGGTCGACGATACAATGAGCAGTTCTTC. It specifies CASSLLTGRRYNEQFF.

This clone was found once. The chain has TRBV27 and TRBJ1-2; D is ambiguous. V was pared by 0 bases and J by 8 bases, with 13 bases between. The CDR3 is 14 amino acids. Germline loops: CDR1 MNHEY, CDR2 SMNVEV (reference sequence). The CDR3 sequence is CASSLSGRRSGYTF. The CDR3 DNA reads TGTGCCAGCAGTTTATCCGGCAGGAGGTCCGGCTACACCTTC.

The chain couples TRBV4-3 to TRBJ2-1, with a tentative D call TRBD2 (6 bases). This CDR3 contains 17 residues. Germline CDR1 is LGHNA and CDR2 is YSLEER. The V and J ends lost 3 bases and 0 bases respectively, with 15 bases between them. The CDR3 DNA is TGCGCCAGCAGCCAGAAGGGACTTCGAAGCTCCTACAATGAGCAGTTCTTC. It specifies CASSQKGLRSSYNEQFF.

This clone was picked up a small number of times. This sequence joins TRBV20-1 and TRBJ1-5; TRBD1 might be the D (5 bases). Germline V gives CDR1 DFQATT, CDR2 SNEGSKA (reference sequence). The length of the CDR3 is 14 residues. Trimming stripped 3 bases from V and 7 bases from J, with 16 bases between. The CDR3 protein is CSASEGLASQPQHF. The CDR3 nucleotides are TGCAGTGCTAGTGAGGGGCTTGCGAGCCAGCCCCAGCATTTT.

This CDR3 reads CASSTQAGGLPSGDTQYF. CDR3 in DNA: TGTGCCAGCTCAACCCAAGCGGGGGGACTCCCCTCGGGAGATACGCAGTATTTT. The rearrangement links TRBV18 to TRBJ2-3; 9 positions agree with TRBD2. Germline-derived CDR1 and CDR2 are KGHSH and LQKENI. J lost 5 bases, V lost 5 bases, and 17 bases had no gene match. The CDR3 loop spans 18 amino acids.

The CDR3 spells CASSRQRGLGLLKETQYF. CDR3 nucleotide sequence: TGTGCCAGCAGCCGACAACGGGGACTAGGCCTTCTAAAAGAGACCCAGTACTTC. The chain recombines TRBV6-2 or TRBV6-3 with TRBJ2-5; 8 nucleotides match TRBD2. The length of the CDR3 is 18 residues. V lost 6 bases to trimming and J lost 3 bases; unmatched junction nucleotides: 18. CDR1 and CDR2 from the germline V gene are MNHEY and SVGEGT.

This chain links TRBV10-3 with TRBJ1-6, with TRBD1 identical over 9 bases. Germline loops: CDR1 ENHRY, CDR2 SYGVKD. The J segment lost 7 bases and the V segment lost 6 bases, leaving 1 base of the junction unmatched. This CDR3 region has 13 residues. The CDR3 here is CAIRGQGNSPLHF. For the CDR3, the DNA is TGTGCCATCAGGGGACAGGGCAATTCACCCCTCCACTTT.

The genes are TRBV13 and TRBJ2-1; 11 nucleotides line up with TRBD2. Trimming at V came to 4 bases and at J to 3 bases, leaving 2 bases not matched to a gene. This CDR3 spans 15 amino acids. Germline lookup yields CDR1 PRHDT and CDR2 FYEKMQ (reference sequence). For the CDR3, the DNA is TGTGCCAGCAGCTCAGGACTAGCGGGCTACAATGAGCAGTTCTTC. Amino acid sequence: CASSSGLAGYNEQFF. Variable domain in full (rest from reference TRBV13 and TRBJ2-1): AAGVIQSPRHLIKEKRETATLKCYPIPRHDTVYWYQQGPGQDPQFLISFYEKMQSDKGSIPDRFSAQQFSDYHSELNMSSLELGDSALYFCASSSGLAGYNEQFFGPGTRLTVL.

The chain links TRBV4-3 to TRBJ2-3, with 12 nucleotides matching TRBD2. Germline assignment: CDR1 LGHNA and CDR2 YSLEER. This CDR3 has 17 amino acids. V trimming: 0 bases; J trimming: 2 bases; junction bases outside the gene matches: 3. For the CDR3, the DNA is TGCGCCAGCAGCCAAGAAAGACTAGCGGGGGTCACAGATACGCAGTATTTT. Amino acid sequence: CASSQERLAGVTDTQYF.

This clone was detected once. In nucleotides, the CDR3 is TGTGCCAGCAGCAAAGAAGGTAGATGGGGACAGGGGCCCTATGGCTACACCTTC. The encoded protein is CASSKEGRWGQGPYGYTF. V usage is TRBV21-1 and J usage is TRBJ1-2; whether TRBD1, the table's D call, matches the DNA was not checked. TRBV21-1 is an annotated pseudogene. CDR3 size: 18 residues.

In this sample, this clone turned up many times. The gene calls are TRBV7-9 and TRBJ2-5; a possible D gene is TRBD1 (5 bases). This CDR3 is 12 amino acids long. Germline V CDR1 and CDR2: SEHNR, FQNEAQ (reference sequence). Trimming shortened V by 5 bases and J by 2 bases, and 6 bases separated the two germline ends. CDR3 nucleotide sequence: TGTGCCAGCAGCCGACAGCAAGAGACCCAGTACTTC. Translating gives CASSRQQETQYF. The whole variable domain, filled in from reference TRBV7-9 and TRBJ2-5, reads DTGVSQNPRHKITKRGQNVTFRCDPISEHNRLYWYRQTLGQGPEFLTYFQNEAQLEKSRLLSDRFSAERPKGSFSTLEIQRTEQGDSAMYLCASSRQQETQYFGPGTRLLVL.

This chain joins TRBV7-7 and TRBJ2-5; 11 bases are shared with TRBD1. CDR1 is SSHAT, CDR2 FNYEAQ, per germline (reference sequence). The length of the CDR3 is 16 residues. V lost 4 bases to trimming and J lost 5 bases; unmatched junction nucleotides: 9. CDR3 in DNA: TGTGCCAGCAGCTCCGGGGACAGGGGGACGTCGGAGACCCAGTACTTC. As protein: CASSSGDRGTSETQYF.

The chain is built from TRBV5-5 and TRBJ2-3, with D perhaps TRBD2 (5 bases). The CDR3 length is 17 residues. V dropped 3 bases and J dropped 3 bases, with 20 bases sitting between them. Germline V lookup: CDR1 SGHKS, CDR2 YYEKEE (reference sequence). The CDR3 nucleotides are TGTGCCAGCAGCTCATCCCAAGCGGCGTGGAGTACAGATACGCAGTATTTT. Residues: CASSSSQAAWSTDTQYF.

The rearrangement links TRBV14 to TRBJ1-1; D is possibly TRBD1 (5 bases). Germline CDR1 SGHDN, CDR2 FVKESK. V was pared by 0 bases and J by 9 bases, with 14 bases between. The CDR3 has 14 amino acids. CDR3: CASSQDRTLYKAFF. CDR3 DNA sequence: TGTGCCAGCAGCCAAGATCGGACACTTTATAAAGCTTTCTTT.

Notes on this clone: Within the sample, other DNA sequences also encode this same CDR3. This chain connects TRBV18 to TRBJ1-5, with 12 bases that match TRBD1. This CDR3 has 16 amino acids. Trimming removed 6 bases from V and 4 bases from J; junction bases left unmatched: 7. Germline assignment: CDR1 KGHSH and CDR2 LQKENI. The CDR3 bases are TGTGCCAGCTCGCCTGGGACAGGGGGCCGGAATCAGCCCCAGCATTTT. As protein: CASSPGTGGRNQPQHF.

The CDR3 DNA follows: TGTGCCTGGAGTGACAGTAGCAATCAGCCCCAGCATTTT. This encodes CAWSDSSNQPQHF. V gene TRBV30 combines with J gene TRBJ1-5; D is unclear. The CDR3 loop spans 13 amino acids. V shed 1 base and J shed 0 bases, with 4 bases lying between them. Germline loops: CDR1 GTSNPN, CDR2 SVGIG (reference sequence).

Relative to its sample, this clone is medium-sized (0.01 to 0.1%). The CDR3 region has the DNA TGTGCCTTAGCAGAGAGGGGGGGGAATCAGCCCCAGCATTTT. Translating it yields CALAERGGNQPQHF. The V and J genes are TRBV6-5 and TRBJ1-5, with D possibly being TRBD1 (6 bases). Trimming removed 11 bases at V and 4 bases at J, with 18 bases between. This CDR3 contains 14 residues. The germline V gene encodes CDR1 MNHEY and CDR2 SVGAGI.

The CDR3 coding sequence is TGTGCCAGCAGCCTGATAGCGGGAGGGCCGAGGGAGACCCAGTACTTC. This translates into CASSLIAGGPRETQYF. This chain links TRBV5-6 with TRBJ2-5; 11 bases fit TRBD2. CDR3 length equals 16 residues. The V and J ends lost 4 bases and 5 bases, in that order; junction bases with no gene match: 10. Per germline, CDR1 SGHDT and CDR2 YYEEEE.

This chain connects TRBV4-3 to TRBJ1-3, with D possibly matching TRBD1 (5 bases). CDR3 length equals 17 residues. Germline CDR1 and CDR2: LGHNA and YSLEER. The V gene lost 4 bases and the J gene lost 0 bases, with 16 bases spanning the gap. CDR3 protein: CASSREGQGFSGNTIYF. CDR3 DNA: TGCGCCAGCAGCCGAGAGGGCCAGGGCTTCTCTGGAAACACCATATATTTT.

The table lists this clone with a few counts. The rearrangement joins TRBV27 to TRBJ2-7, with a weak D call TRBD1 (6 bases). The CDR3 is 14 amino acids. Trimming took 2 bases from V and 3 from J, leaving 11 bases between them. The germline gives CDR1 MNHEY, CDR2 SMNVEV (reference sequence). The CDR3 DNA reads TGTGCCAGCAGTTTAGACAGGAGTTTCTACGAGCAGTACTTC. This codes for CASSLDRSFYEQYF.

The chain recombines TRBV4-1 with TRBJ2-4, with TRBD1 as a possible D gene (6 bases). Trimming left V 3 bases short and J 7 bases short, with 16 bases between. This CDR3 is 15 amino acids long. The germline gives CDR1 MGHRA, CDR2 YSYEKL. CDR3: CASSHAGTTPNIQYF. The CDR3 DNA is TGCGCCAGCAGCCACGCCGGGACAACACCCAACATTCAGTACTTC.

This clone was observed once. This chain connects TRBV11-3 to TRBJ2-1, with 11 bases matching TRBD2. Looked up from germline, CDR1 is SGHNT and CDR2 is YENEEA. The CDR3 runs 20 residues. Unmatched junction bases numbered 25, after V lost 5 bases and J lost 10 bases. The CDR3 is CASSPRGSTLAGGLYREQFF. For the CDR3, the DNA is TGTGCCAGCAGCCCCAGGGGGAGTACTTTAGCGGGAGGGTTATATCGCGAGCAGTTCTTC.

Concerning this clone itself: A junction boundary mismatches the germline segment, possibly from a read error. This chain uses TRBV11-2 with TRBJ1-5, with D perhaps matching TRBD1 (5 bases). Germline V gene lookup returns CDR1 SGHAT and CDR2 FQNNGV. The CDR3 has 13 residues. In DNA form, the CDR3 reads TGTGCCAGCAGCGTAGACAGAAATCAGCCCCAGCATTTT. Its protein is CASSVDRNQPQHF.

This clone was found a few times. The chain links TRBV18 to TRBJ1-2; tentative D call: TRBD1 (6 bases). V lost 5 bases to trimming and J lost 8 bases, with 12 bases between them. The germline V gene has CDR1 KGHSH and CDR2 LQKENI. The CDR3 has 12 residues. The CDR3 protein is CASSFNRDGYTF. The CDR3 DNA reads as TGTGCCAGCTCATTTAACAGGGACGGCTACACCTTC.

The V gene is TRBV19, the J gene TRBJ1-3; TRBD1 matches 10 bases. J lost 0 bases, V lost 6 bases, and 14 bases had no gene match. Germline assignment: CDR1 LNHDA and CDR2 SQIVND (reference sequence). The CDR3 loop spans 19 amino acids. The CDR3 spells CASRSRPGTGAGSGNTIYF. The CDR3 DNA reads TGTGCCAGTAGGAGCCGCCCCGGGACAGGGGCCGGCTCTGGAAACACCATATATTTT.

J is TRBJ2-2 and V is TRBV4-3, with 10 bases matching TRBD1. J was trimmed by 5 bases and V by 2 bases; bases with no gene match: 8. The CDR3 has 17 amino acids. Per germline, CDR1 LGHNA and CDR2 YSLEER. In nucleotides, the CDR3 is TGCGCCAGCAGCCAAAGATGGAAGGGACAGGGGACCGGGGAGCTGTTTTTT. Protein sequence: CASSQRWKGQGTGELFF.

V usage is TRBV7-9 and J usage is TRBJ1-1, with a weak D call TRBD1 (6 bases). Between the trimmed V and J ends, which lost 10 bases and 4 bases, there was a span of 16 bases. The germline gives CDR1 SEHNR, CDR2 FQNEAQ (reference sequence). The CDR3 length is 13 residues. CDR3 nucleotides: TGTGCCACCGCACTAACAGGGCCCACTGAAGCTTTCTTT. It yields the protein CATALTGPTEAFF. The variable domain in full, with the rest retrieved from reference TRBV7-9 and TRBJ1-1, is DTGVSQNPRHKITKRGQNVTFRCDPISEHNRLYWYRQTLGQGPEFLTYFQNEAQLEKSRLLSDRFSAERPKGSFSTLEIQRTEQGDSAMYLCATALTGPTEAFFGQGTRLTVV.

The chain is built from TRBV5-6 and TRBJ2-1, with unresolved D. Trimming left V 1 base short and J 9 bases short, with 5 bases between. CDR3 length: 11 amino acids. Germline assignment: CDR1 SGHDT and CDR2 YYEEEE. CDR3 in DNA: TGTGCCAGCAGCTTGTCTAGTGAGCAGTTCTTC. Translated, it gives CASSLSSEQFF.

This chain connects TRBV6-5 to TRBJ2-3; TRBD2 agrees at 10 bases. Germline assignment: CDR1 MNHEY and CDR2 SVGAGI. The CDR3 is made up of 15 amino acids. After removal of 5 bases from V and 4 bases from J, the junction contained 6 bases not matched to a gene. CDR3 nucleotide sequence: TGTGCCAGCAGTCTGAGCGGGAGGGCCCCAGATACGCAGTATTTT. This codes for CASSLSGRAPDTQYF.

This chain connects TRBV30 to TRBJ2-1; the match to TRBD2 covers 11 bases. The CDR3 covers 16 residues. V lost 0 bases, J lost 7 bases, and 8 bases stayed unmatched. CDR1 and CDR2 from the germline V gene are GTSNPN and SVGIG (reference sequence). The CDR3 nucleotides are TGTGCCTGGAGTGTTGCCGTAGCGGGGGGGCGGAATGAGCAGTTCTTC. Its protein product is CAWSVAVAGGRNEQFF.